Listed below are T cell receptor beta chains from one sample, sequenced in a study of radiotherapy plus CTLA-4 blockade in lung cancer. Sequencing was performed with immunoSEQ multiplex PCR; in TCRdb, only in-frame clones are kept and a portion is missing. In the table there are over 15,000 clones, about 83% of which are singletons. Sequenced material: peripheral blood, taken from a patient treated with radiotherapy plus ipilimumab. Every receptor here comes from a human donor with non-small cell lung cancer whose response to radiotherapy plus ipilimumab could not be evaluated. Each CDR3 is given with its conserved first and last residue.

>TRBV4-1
CASSHGSTGVNQPQHF
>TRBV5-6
CASSFRGTRQTSTDTQYF
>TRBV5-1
CASSLMGGRAETQYF
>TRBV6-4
CASSDYGGAADTQYF
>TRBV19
CASSMGLAGADTQYF
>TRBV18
CASSPLQGSTQYF
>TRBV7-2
CASSRGQGLGYTF
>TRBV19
CASSTLQGAGTDTQYF
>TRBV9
CASSPARGLNYGYTF
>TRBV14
CASSQDMAGPEQYF
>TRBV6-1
CASTTGFRPLHF
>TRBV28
CASSPGTASYTEAFF
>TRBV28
CASSPESGSGLYTDTQYF
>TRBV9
CASSPQSGGYGYTF
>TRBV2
CASMAGGGEQYF
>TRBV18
CASSPWEMDRVNQPQHF
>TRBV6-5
CASSYSQGVNTEAFF
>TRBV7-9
CASSFTLGTSGIETQYF
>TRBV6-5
CASSYVGGPDEQYF